The 3 T cell receptor beta chains below all came from one sample that was sequenced in a study of T cells after yellow fever vaccination. Using its own MiXCR run on the 5' RACE reads, TCRdb lists one record per CDR3 protein. The data contain 40,000 to 50,000 distinct CDR3 sequences, just under 6.5% of them singletons. The sample was PBMCs, either bulk or a sorted T-cell subset (CD4+, CD8+, memory, or dextramer-sorted; not recorded which), taken 45 days after the yellow fever booster vaccination. Receptor source: a man in his thirties or forties who received the YFV17D yellow fever vaccine.

This clonotype was observed a few times. This chain joins TRBV28 and TRBJ2-2, with D possibly TRBD1 on 5 matching bases. Trimming pared 4 bases from V and 2 bases from J, leaving 8 bases between. The CDR3 has 14 amino acids. From germline, CDR1 is MDHEN and CDR2 SYDVKM. The CDR3 DNA reads TGTGCCAGCAGTTCACAGGATAACACCGGGGAGCTGTTTTTT. It translates to CASSSQDNTGELFF.

This clonotype has only a few counts. This CDR3 is CASSMRPLNEQFF. In DNA, the CDR3 is TGTGCCAGTAGTATGCGGCCTCTCAATGAGCAGTTCTTC. V gene TRBV19 combines with J gene TRBJ2-1; D is unclear. This CDR3 has 13 amino acids. Germline values: CDR1 LNHDA, CDR2 SQIVND (reference sequence). The germline V and J ends were trimmed by 3 bases and 6 bases, with 9 bases remaining between them.

In this sample, this clonotype turned up many times. The chain links TRBV20-1 to TRBJ1-1; D gene unclear. This CDR3 is 14 amino acids long. Per the germline V gene, CDR1 is DFQATT and CDR2 is SNEGSKA (reference sequence). V was trimmed by 8 bases and J by 1 base, leaving 17 bases between them. The CDR3 sequence is CSTYRETPNTEAFF. The CDR3 DNA reads TGCAGTACTTACCGGGAGACCCCGAACACTGAAGCTTTCTTT.